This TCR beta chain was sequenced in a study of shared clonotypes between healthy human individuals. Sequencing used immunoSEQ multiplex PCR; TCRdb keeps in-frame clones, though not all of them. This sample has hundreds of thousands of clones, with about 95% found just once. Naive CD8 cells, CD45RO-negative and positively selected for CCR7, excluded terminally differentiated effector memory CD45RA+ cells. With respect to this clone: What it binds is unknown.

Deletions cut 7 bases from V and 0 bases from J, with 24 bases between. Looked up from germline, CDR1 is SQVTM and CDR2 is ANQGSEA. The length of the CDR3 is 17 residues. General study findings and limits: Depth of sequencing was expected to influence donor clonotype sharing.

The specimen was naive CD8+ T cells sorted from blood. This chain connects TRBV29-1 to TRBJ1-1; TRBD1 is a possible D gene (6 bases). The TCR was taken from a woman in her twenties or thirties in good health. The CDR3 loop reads CSAPPDSQLFMNTEAFF. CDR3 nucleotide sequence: TGCAGCGCCCCTCCGGACAGCCAGCTTTTCATGAACACTGAAGCTTTCTTT.